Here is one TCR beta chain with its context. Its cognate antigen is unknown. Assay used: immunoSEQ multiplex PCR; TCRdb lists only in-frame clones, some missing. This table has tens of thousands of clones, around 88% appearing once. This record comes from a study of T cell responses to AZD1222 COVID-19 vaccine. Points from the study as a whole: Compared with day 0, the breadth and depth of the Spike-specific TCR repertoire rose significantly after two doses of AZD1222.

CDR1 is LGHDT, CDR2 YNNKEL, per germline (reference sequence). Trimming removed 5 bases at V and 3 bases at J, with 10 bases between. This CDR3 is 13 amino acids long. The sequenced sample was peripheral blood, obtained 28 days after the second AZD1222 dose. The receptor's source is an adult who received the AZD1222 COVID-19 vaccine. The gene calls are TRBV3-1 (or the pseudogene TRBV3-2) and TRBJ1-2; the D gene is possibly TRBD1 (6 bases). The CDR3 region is CASSYPGDYGYTF. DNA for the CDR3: TGTGCCAGCAGCTACCCAGGGGACTATGGCTACACCTTC.